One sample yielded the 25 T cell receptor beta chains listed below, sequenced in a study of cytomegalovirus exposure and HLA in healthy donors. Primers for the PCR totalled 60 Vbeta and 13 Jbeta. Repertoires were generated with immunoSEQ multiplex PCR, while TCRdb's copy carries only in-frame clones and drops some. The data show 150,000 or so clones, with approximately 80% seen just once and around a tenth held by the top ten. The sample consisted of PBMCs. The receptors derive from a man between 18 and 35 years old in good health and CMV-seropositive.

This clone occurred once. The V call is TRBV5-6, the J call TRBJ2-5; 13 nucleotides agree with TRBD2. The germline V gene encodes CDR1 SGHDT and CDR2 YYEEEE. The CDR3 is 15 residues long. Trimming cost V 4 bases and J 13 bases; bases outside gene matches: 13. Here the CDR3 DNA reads TGTGCCAGCAGCCGGGGGGGACTAGCGGGAAGGGTCCGGTACTTC. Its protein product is CASSRGGLAGRVRYF. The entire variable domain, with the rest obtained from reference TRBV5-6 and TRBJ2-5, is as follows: DAGVTQSPTHLIKTRGQQVTLRCSPKSGHDTVSWYQQALGQGPQFIFQYYEEEERQRGNFPDRFSGHQFPNYSSELNVNALLLGDSALYLCASSRGGLAGRVRYFGPGTRLLVL.

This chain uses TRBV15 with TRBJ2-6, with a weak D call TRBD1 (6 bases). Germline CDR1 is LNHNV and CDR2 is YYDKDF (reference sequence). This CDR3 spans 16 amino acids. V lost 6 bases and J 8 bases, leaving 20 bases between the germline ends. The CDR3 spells CATSLTQGPGSNVLTF. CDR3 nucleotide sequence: TGTGCCACCAGTTTAACACAGGGCCCGGGCTCCAACGTCCTGACTTTC. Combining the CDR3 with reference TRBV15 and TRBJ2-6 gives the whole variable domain DAMVIQNPRYQVTQFGKPVTLSCSQTLNHNVMYWYQQKSSQAPKLLFHYYDKDFNNEADTPDNFQSRRPNTSFCFLDIRSPGLGDTAMYLCATSLTQGPGSNVLTFGAGSRLTVL.

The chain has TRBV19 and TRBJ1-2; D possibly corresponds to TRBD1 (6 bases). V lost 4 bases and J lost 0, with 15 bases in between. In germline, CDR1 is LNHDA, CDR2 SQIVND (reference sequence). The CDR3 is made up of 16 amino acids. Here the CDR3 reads CASSREGQYPNYGYTF. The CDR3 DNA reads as TGTGCCAGTAGTAGAGAAGGACAGTACCCTAACTATGGCTACACCTTC.

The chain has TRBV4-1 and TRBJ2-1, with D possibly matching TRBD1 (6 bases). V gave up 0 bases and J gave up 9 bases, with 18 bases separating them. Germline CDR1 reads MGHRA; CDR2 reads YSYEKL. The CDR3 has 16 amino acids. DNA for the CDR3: TGCGCCAGCAGCCAAGATTTCTCCAGGGGATTAGGTGAGCAGTTCTTC. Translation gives CASSQDFSRGLGEQFF.

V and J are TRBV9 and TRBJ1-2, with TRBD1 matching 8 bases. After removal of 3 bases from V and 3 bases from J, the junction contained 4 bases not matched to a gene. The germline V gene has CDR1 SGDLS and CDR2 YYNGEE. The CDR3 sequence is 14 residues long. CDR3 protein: CASSGNRGDYGYTF. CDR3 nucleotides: TGTGCCAGCAGCGGAAACAGGGGGGACTATGGCTACACCTTC.

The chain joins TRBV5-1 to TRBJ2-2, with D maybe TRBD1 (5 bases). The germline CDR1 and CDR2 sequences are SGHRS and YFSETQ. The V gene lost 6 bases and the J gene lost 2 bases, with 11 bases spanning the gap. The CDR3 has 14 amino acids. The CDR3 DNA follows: TGCGCCAGCACGCAGGGAACTAACACCGGGGAGCTGTTTTTT. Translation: CASTQGTNTGELFF.

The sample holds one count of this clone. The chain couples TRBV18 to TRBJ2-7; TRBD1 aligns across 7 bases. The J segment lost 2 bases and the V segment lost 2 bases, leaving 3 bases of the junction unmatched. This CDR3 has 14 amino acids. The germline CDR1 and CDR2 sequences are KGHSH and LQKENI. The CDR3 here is CASSPGTATYEQYF. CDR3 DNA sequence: TGTGCCAGCTCACCAGGGACAGCCACCTACGAGCAGTACTTC.

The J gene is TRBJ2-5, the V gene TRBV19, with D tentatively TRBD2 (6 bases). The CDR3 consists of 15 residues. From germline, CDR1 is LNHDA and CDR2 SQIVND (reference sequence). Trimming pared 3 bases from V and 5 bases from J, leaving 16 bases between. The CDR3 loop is CASSMGGGIWETQYF. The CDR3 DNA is TGTGCCAGTAGTATGGGTGGGGGGATATGGGAGACCCAGTACTTC.

The CDR3 DNA follows: TGTGCCACCAGCAGAGAAAGGAGATCCTACGAGCAGTACTTC. It specifies CATSRERRSYEQYF. J is TRBJ2-7 and V is TRBV15; D is undetermined. Trimming stripped 0 bases from V and 1 base from J, with 7 bases between. CDR3 length equals 14 residues. The V gene's germline CDR1 is LNHNV and CDR2 YYDKDF (reference sequence). Looking up the rest from reference TRBV15 and TRBJ2-7 gives the full variable domain: DAMVIQNPRYQVTQFGKPVTLSCSQTLNHNVMYWYQQKSSQAPKLLFHYYDKDFNNEADTPDNFQSRRPNTSFCFLDIRSPGLGDTAMYLCATSRERRSYEQYFGPGTRLTVT.

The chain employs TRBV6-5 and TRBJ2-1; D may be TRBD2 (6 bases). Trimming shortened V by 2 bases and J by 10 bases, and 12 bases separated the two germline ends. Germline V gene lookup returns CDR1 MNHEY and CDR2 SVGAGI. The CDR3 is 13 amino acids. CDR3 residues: CASSYPTRGEQFF. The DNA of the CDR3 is TGTGCCAGCAGTTACCCGACTAGAGGAGAGCAGTTCTTC.

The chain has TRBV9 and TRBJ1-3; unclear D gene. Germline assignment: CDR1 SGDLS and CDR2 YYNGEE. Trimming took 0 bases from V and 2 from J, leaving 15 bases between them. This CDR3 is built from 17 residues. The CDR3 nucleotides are TGTGCCAGCAGCGTAGAGCTTTTCGGAGGAGCTGGAAACACCATATATTTT. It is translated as CASSVELFGGAGNTIYF.

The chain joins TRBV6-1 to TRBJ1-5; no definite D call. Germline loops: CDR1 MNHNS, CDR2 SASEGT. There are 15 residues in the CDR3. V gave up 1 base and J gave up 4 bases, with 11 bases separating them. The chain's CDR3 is CASSEVPQSNQPQHF. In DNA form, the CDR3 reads TGTGCCAGCAGTGAAGTTCCACAGAGTAATCAGCCCCAGCATTTT.

CDR3 bases: TGTGCCAGCAGACGTGCGGGGGATTACACTGAAGCTTTCTTT. Its translation: CASRRAGDYTEAFF. This chain connects TRBV2 to TRBJ1-1, with a weak D call TRBD1 (5 bases). The CDR3 contains 14 residues. Germline CDR1 is SNHLY and CDR2 is FYNNEI. Trimming shortened V by 6 bases and J by 3 bases, and 14 bases separated the two germline ends.

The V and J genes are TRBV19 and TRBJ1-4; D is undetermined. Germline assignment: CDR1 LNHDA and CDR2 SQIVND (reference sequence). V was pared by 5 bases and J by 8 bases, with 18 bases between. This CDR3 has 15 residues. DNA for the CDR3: TGTGCCAGTAGTCTCCCCCGGGGTACTGGGGAAAAACTGTTTTTT. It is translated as CASSLPRGTGEKLFF.

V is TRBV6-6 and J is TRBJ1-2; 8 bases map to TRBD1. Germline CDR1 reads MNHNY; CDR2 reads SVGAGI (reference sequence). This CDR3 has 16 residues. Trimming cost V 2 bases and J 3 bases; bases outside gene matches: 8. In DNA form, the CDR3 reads TGTGCCAGCAGTTACACGGGGACAGGCGGGCACTATGGCTACACCTTC. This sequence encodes CASSYTGTGGHYGYTF.

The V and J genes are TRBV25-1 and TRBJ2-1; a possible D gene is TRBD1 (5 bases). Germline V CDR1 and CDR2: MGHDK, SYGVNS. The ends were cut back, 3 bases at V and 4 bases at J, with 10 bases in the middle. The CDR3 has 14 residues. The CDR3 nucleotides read TGTGCCAGCAGTGATGTACAGGTGTACAATGAGCAGTTCTTC. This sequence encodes CASSDVQVYNEQFF.

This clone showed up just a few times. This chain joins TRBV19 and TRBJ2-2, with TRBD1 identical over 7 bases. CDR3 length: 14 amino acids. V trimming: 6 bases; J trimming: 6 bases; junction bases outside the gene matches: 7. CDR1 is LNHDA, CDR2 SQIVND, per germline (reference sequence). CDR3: CASRSTGIAGELFF. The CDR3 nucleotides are TGTGCCAGTAGGTCGACAGGGATCGCCGGGGAGCTGTTTTTT.

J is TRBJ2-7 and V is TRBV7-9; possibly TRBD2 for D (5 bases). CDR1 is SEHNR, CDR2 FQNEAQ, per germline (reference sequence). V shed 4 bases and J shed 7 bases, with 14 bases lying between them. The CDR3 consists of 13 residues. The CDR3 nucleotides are TGTGCCAGCAGCTCCGGGATCGTAGTGGAGCAGTACTTC. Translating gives CASSSGIVVEQYF. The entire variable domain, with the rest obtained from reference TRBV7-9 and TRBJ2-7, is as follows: DTGVSQNPRHKITKRGQNVTFRCDPISEHNRLYWYRQTLGQGPEFLTYFQNEAQLEKSRLLSDRFSAERPKGSFSTLEIQRTEQGDSAMYLCASSSGIVVEQYFGPGTRLTVT.

This CDR3 is CASTGWVDYGYTF. The CDR3 DNA reads TGTGCCAGCACAGGGTGGGTAGACTATGGCTACACCTTC. The genes are TRBV6-5 and TRBJ1-2, with D tentatively TRBD1 (5 bases). This CDR3 spans 13 amino acids. Germline CDR1 is MNHEY and CDR2 is SVGAGI. V was clipped by 7 bases and J by 3 bases, with 12 bases between them.

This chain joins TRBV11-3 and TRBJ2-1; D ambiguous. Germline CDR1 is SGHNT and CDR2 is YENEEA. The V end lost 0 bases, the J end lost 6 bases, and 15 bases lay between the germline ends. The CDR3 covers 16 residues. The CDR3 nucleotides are TGTGCCAGCAGCTTAGATCATAAGTTAACCGGCAATGAGCAGTTCTTC. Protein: CASSLDHKLTGNEQFF. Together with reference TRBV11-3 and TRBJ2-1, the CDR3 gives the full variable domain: EAGVVQSPRYKIIEKKQPVAFWCNPISGHNTLYWYLQNLGQGPELLIRYENEEAVDDSQLPKDRFSAERLKGVDSTLKIQPAELGDSAVYLCASSLDHKLTGNEQFFGPGTRLTVL.

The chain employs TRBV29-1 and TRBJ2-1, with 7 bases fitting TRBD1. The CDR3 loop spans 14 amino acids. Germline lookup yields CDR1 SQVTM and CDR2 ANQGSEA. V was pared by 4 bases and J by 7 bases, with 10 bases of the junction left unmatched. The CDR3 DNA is TGCAGCGTTGGGTTTTGGGACAGCCGAAATGAGCAGTTCTTC. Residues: CSVGFWDSRNEQFF.

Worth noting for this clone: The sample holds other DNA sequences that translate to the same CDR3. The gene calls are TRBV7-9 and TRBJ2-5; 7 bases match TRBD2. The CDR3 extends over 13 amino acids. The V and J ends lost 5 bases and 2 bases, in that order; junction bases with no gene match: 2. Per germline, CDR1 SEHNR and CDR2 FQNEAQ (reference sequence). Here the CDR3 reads CASSPGGQETQYF. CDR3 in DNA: TGTGCCAGCAGCCCGGGGGGACAAGAGACCCAGTACTTC.

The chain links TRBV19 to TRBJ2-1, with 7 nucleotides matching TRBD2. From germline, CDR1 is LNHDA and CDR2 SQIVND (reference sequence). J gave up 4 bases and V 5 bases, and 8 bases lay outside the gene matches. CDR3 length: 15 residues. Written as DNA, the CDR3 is TGTGCCAGTAGTCCTCGGGACTACGATTACAATGAGCAGTTCTTC. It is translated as CASSPRDYDYNEQFF. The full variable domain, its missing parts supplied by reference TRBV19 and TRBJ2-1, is DGGITQSPKYLFRKEGQNVTLSCEQNLNHDAMYWYRQDPGQGLRLIYYSQIVNDFQKGDIAEGYSVSREKKESFPLTVTSAQKNPTAFYLCASSPRDYDYNEQFFGPGTRLTVL.

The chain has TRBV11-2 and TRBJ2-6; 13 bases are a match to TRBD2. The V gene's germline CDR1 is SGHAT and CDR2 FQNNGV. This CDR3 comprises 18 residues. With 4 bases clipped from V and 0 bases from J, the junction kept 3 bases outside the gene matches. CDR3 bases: TGTGCCAGCAGCTGGACTAGCGGGGGCTCCTCTGGGGCCAACGTCCTGACTTTC. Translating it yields CASSWTSGGSSGANVLTF.

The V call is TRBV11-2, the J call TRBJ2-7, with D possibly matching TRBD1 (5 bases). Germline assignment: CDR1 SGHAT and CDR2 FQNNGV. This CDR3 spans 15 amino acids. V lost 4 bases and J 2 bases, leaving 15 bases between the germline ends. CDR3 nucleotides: TGTGCCAGCAGCTCCTACAGGCTACCTACCTACGAGCAGTACTTC. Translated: CASSSYRLPTYEQYF.